The sequence of this TCR beta chain was determined in a study of cytomegalovirus exposure and HLA in healthy donors. Turning to the study itself: For the approximately 360 genotyped donors, approximately 83% fell within the Caucasian-associated ancestry cluster.

13 Jbeta primers and 60 Vbeta primers were used for the PCR. This table comes from immunoSEQ multiplex PCR, and its TCRdb copy is limited to in-frame clones, with some not included. Found here are some 80,000 clones, about 78% of them singletons; the top ten hold approximately 5.6%. Study-wide findings and caveats: Across all donors, roughly uniform sequencing depth was an assumption of the presence/absence analyses. TCR beta chains numbering some 160 were designated cytomegalovirus-associated. TRBV6-2, TRBV6-3 and some other V segments were excluded as indistinguishable.

With 4 bases clipped from V and 6 bases from J, the junction kept 10 bases outside the gene matches. In germline, CDR1 is MGHRA, CDR2 YSYEKL. CDR3 length: 16 amino acids. Worth noting for this clone: What it binds is not known.

This rearrangement joins TRBV4-1 to TRBJ2-7; 12 bases align to TRBD2. Sequenced: PBMCs. This clonotype originated in a young man in good health and CMV-seropositive. CDR3 in amino acids: CASSLFLAGGPLEQYF. CDR3 DNA sequence: TGCGCCAGCAGCCTTTTCCTAGCGGGAGGGCCACTCGAGCAGTACTTC.